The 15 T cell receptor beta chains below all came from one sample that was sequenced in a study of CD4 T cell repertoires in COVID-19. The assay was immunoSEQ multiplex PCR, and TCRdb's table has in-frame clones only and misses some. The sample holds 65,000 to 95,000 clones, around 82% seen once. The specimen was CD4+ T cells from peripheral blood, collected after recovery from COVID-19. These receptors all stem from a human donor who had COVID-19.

The CDR3 region is CASSPAEGYEQYF. The CDR3 nucleotides are TGTGCCAGCAGCCCCGCGGAAGGCTACGAGCAGTACTTC. V usage is TRBV7-3 and J usage is TRBJ2-7; D ambiguous. Germline V CDR1 and CDR2: SGHTA, FQGTGA. This CDR3 comprises 13 residues. The V gene lost 5 bases and the J gene lost 3 bases, with 11 bases spanning the gap.

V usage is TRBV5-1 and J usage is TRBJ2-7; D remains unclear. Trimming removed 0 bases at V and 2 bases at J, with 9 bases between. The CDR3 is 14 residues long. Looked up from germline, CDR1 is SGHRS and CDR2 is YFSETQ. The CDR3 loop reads CASSLAQSTYEQYF. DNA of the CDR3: TGCGCCAGCAGCTTGGCGCAGAGCACCTACGAGCAGTACTTC.

The CDR3 region is CAWTSGVRPGGKGETQYF. For the CDR3, the DNA is TGTGCCTGGACCTCGGGCGTCAGGCCCGGTGGGAAAGGGGAGACCCAGTACTTC. V gene TRBV30 combines with J gene TRBJ2-5; D ambiguous. Trimming left V 4 bases short and J 5 bases short, with 29 bases between. The CDR3 loop spans 18 amino acids. Germline loops: CDR1 GTSNPN, CDR2 SVGIG (reference sequence).

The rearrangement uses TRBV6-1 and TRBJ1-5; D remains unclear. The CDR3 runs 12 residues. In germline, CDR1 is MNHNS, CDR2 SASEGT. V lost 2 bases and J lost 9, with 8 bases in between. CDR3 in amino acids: CASSEPARPQHF. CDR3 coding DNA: TGTGCCAGCAGTGAACCAGCTCGGCCCCAGCATTTT.

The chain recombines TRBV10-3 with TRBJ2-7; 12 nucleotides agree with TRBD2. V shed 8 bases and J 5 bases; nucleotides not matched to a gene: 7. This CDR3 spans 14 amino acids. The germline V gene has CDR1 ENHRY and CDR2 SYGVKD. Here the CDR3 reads CAISWTSGNNEQYF. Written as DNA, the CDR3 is TGTGCCATCTCCTGGACTAGCGGGAACAACGAGCAGTACTTC.

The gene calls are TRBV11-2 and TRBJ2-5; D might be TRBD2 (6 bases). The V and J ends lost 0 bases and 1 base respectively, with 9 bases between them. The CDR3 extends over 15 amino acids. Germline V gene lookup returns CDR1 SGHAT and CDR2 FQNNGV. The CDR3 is CASSLDGRSQETQYF. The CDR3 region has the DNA TGTGCCAGCAGCTTAGACGGGAGAAGCCAAGAGACCCAGTACTTC.

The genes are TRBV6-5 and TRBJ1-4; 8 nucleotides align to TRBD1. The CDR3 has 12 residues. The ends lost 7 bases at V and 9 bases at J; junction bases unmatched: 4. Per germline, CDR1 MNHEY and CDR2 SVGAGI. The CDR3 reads CASNGQGQKLFF. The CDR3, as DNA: TGTGCCAGCAACGGACAGGGCCAAAAACTGTTTTTT.

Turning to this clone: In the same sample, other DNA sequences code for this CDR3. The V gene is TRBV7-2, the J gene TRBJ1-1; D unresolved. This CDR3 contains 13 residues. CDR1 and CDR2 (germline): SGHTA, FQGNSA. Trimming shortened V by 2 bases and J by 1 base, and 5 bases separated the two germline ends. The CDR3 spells CASSLRANTEAFF. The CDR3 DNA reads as TGTGCCAGCAGCTTACGGGCGAACACTGAAGCTTTCTTT.

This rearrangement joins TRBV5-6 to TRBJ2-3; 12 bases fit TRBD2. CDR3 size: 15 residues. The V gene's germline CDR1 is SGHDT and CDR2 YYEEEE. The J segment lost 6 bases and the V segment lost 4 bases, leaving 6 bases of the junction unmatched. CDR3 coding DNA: TGTGCCAGCAGCCCGGGACTAGCGGGTACGGATACGCAGTATTTT. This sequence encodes CASSPGLAGTDTQYF.

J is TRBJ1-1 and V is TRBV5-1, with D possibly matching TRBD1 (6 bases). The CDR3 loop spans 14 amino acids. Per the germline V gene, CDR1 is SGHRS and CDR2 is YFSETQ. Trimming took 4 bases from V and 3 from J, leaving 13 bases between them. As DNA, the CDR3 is TGCGCCAGCAGCACGGAGGAGGGGGACACTGAAGCTTTCTTT. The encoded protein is CASSTEEGDTEAFF.

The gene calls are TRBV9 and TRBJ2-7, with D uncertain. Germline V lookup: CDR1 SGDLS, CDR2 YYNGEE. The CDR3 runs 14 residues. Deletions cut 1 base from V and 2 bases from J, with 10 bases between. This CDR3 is CASSVRAGTYEQYF. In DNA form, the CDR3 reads TGTGCCAGCAGCGTACGAGCTGGTACCTACGAGCAGTACTTC.

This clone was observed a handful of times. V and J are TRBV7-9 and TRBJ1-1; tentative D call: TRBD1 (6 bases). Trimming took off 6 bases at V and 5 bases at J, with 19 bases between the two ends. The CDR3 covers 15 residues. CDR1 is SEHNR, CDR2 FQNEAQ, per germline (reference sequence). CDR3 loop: CASRPRGGAITEAFF. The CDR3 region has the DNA TGTGCCAGCAGGCCCCGTGGGGGGGCGATAACTGAAGCTTTCTTT.

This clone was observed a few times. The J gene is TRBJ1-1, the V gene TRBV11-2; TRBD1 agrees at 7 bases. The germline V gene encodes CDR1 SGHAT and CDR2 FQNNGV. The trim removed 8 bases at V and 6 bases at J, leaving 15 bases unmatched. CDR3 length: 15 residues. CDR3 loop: CASGLQGSVLAEAFF. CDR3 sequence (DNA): TGTGCCAGCGGATTACAGGGGAGTGTACTCGCTGAAGCTTTCTTT.

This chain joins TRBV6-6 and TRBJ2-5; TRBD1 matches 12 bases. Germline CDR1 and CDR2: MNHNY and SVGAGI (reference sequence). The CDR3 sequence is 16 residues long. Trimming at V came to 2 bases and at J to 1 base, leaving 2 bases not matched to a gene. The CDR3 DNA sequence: TGTGCCAGCAGTTACCCGGGACAGGGGGCCCAAGAGACCCAGTACTTC. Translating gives CASSYPGQGAQETQYF.

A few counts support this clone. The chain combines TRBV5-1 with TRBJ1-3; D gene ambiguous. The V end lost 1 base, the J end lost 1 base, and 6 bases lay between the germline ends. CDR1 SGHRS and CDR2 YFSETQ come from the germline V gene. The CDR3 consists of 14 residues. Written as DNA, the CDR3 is TGCGCCAGCAGCTTGTCGACATCTGGAAACACCATATATTTT. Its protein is CASSLSTSGNTIYF.